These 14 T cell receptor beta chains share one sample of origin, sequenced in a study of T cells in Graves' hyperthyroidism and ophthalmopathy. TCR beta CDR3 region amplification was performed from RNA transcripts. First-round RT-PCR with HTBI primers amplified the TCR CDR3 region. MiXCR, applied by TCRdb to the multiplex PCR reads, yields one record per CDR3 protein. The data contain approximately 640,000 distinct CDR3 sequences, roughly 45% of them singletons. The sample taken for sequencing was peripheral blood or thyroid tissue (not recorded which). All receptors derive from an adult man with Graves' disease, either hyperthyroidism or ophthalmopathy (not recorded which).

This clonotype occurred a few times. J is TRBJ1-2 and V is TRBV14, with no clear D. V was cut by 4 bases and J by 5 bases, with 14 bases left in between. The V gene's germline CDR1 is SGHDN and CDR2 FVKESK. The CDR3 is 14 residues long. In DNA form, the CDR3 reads TGTGCCAGCAGCCCTTTTACCGGACCGTATGGCTACACCTTC. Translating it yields CASSPFTGPYGYTF.

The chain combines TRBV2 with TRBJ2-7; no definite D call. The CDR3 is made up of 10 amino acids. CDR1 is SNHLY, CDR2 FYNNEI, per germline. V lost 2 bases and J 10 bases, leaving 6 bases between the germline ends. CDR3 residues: CASSETGQYF. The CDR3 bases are TGTGCCAGCAGTGAAACCGGACAGTACTTC.

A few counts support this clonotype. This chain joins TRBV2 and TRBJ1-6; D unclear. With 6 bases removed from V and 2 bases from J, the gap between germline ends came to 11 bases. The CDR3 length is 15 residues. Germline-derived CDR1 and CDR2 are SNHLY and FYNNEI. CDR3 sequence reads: CASRPDGAYNSPLHF. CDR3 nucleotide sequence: TGTGCCAGCAGGCCGGACGGAGCCTATAATTCACCCCTCCACTTT.

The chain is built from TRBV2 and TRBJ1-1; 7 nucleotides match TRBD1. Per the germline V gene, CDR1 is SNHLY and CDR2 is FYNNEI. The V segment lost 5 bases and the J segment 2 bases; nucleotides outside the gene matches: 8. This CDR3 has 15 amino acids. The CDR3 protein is CASSPDGTVNTEAFF. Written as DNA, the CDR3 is TGTGCCAGCAGTCCGGACGGGACAGTTAACACTGAAGCTTTCTTT.

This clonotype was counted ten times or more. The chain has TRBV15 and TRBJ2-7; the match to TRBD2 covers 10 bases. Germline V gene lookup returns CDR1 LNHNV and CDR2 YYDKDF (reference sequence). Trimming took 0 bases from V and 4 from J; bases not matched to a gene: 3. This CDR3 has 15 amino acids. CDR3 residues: CATSRDTSGIYEQYF. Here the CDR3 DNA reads TGTGCCACCAGCAGAGACACTAGCGGGATTTACGAGCAGTACTTC.

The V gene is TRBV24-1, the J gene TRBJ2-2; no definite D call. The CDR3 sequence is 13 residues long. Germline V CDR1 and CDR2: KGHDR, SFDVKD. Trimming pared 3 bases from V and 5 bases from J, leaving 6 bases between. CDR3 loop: CATSDAGTGELFF. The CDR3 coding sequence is TGTGCCACCAGTGATGCCGGGACCGGGGAGCTGTTTTTT.

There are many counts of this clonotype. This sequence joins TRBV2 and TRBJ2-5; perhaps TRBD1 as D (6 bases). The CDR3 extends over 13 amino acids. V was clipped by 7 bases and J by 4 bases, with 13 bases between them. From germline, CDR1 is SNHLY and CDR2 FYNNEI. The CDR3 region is CASNRDSLETQYF. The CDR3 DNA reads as TGTGCCAGCAACAGGGATAGCTTAGAGACCCAGTACTTC.

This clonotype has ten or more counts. The CDR3 DNA reads TGCAGCGTTGAAGATGAACAGATCCAAGAGACCCAGTACTTC. Translation gives CSVEDEQIQETQYF. V usage is TRBV29-1 and J usage is TRBJ2-5; D call uncertain. Germline CDR1 reads SQVTM; CDR2 reads ANQGSEA. V was cut by 0 bases and J by 1 base, with 9 bases left in between. The CDR3 has 14 residues.

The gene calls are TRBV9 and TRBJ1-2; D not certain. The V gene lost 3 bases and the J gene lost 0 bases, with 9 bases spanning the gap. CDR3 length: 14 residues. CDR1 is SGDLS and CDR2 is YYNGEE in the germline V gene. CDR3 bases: TGTGCCAGCAGCGGGGTCGGAGCTAACTATGGCTACACCTTC. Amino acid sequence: CASSGVGANYGYTF.

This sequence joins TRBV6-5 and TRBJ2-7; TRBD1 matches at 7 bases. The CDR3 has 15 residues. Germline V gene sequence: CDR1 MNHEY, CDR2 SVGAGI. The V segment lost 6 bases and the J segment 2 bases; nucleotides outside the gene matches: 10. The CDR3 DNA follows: TGTGCCAGCAGCCAGACAGGGTCCAACACCTACGAGCAGTACTTC. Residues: CASSQTGSNTYEQYF.

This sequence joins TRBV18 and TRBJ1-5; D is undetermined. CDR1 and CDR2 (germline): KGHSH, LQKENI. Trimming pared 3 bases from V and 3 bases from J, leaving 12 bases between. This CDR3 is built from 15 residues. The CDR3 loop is CASSPQPGANQPQHF. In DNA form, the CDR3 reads TGTGCCAGCTCACCTCAACCGGGCGCCAATCAGCCCCAGCATTTT. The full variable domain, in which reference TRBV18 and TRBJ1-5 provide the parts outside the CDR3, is NAGVMQNPRHLVRRRGQEARLRCSPMKGHSHVYWYRQLPEEGLKFMVYLQKENIIDESGMPKERFSAEFPKEGPSILRIQQVVRGDSAAYFCASSPQPGANQPQHFGDGTRLSIL.

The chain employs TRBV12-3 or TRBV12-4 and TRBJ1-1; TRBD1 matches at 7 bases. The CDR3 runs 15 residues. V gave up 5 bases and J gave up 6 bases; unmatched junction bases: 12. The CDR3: CASSRQGRQYSEAFF. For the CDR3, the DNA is TGTGCCAGCAGTCGACAGGGAAGGCAGTACTCTGAAGCTTTCTTT.

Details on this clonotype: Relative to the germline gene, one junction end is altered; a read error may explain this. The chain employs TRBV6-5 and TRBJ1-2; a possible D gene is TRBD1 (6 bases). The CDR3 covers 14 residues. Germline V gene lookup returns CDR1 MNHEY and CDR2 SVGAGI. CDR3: CASSFQRGHYDYTF. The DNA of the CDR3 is TGTGCCAGCAGTTTTCAACGGGGGCACTATGACTACACCTTC.

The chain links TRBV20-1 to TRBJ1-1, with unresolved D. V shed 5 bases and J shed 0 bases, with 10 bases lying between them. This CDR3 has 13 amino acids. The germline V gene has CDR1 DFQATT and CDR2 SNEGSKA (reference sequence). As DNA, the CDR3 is TGCAGTGCTGCTCGGATCATGAACACTGAAGCTTTCTTT. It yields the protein CSAARIMNTEAFF.